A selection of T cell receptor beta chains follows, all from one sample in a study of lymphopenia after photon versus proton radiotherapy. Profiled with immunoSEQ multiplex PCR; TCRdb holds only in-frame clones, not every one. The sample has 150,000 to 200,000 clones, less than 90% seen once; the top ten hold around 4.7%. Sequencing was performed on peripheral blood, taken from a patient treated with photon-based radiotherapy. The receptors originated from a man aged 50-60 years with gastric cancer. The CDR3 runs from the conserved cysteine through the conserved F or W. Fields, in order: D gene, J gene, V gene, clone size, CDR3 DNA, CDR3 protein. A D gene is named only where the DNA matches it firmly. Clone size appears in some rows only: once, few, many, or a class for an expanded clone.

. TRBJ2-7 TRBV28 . TGTGCCAGCAGTCCATACAGCAGATTCAAAGCCTACGAGCAGTACTTC CASSPYSRFKAYEQYF
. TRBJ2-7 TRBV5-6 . TGTGCCAGCATCAATAATGCGGGAAATATAGAAGTCTACGAGCAGTACTTC CASINNAGNIEVYEQYF
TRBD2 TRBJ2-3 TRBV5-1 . TGCGCCAGCAGCATCACGACTAGCGGCACAGATACGCAGTATTTT CASSITTSGTDTQYF
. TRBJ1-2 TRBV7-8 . TGTGCCAGCAGCTTTGGCCAGGCAACATATGGCTACACCTTC CASSFGQATYGYTF
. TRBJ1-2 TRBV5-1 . TGCGCCAGCAGCCCAGCTAACTATGGCTACACCTTC CASSPANYGYTF
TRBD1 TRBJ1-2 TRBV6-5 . TGTGCCAGCAGGCCGGACAGGGCAGCTAACTATGGCTACACCTTC CASRPDRAANYGYTF
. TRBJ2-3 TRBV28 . TGTGCCAGCAGTAGGCAGTTAAGAAGCACAGATACGCAGTATTTT CASSRQLRSTDTQYF
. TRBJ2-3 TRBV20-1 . TGCAGTGCTCCCCGGGCAGATACGCAGTATTTT CSAPRADTQYF
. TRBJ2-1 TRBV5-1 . TGCGCCAGCAGCTTGGCCGGTACGGCCTCCTACAATGAGCAGTTCTTC CASSLAGTASYNEQFF
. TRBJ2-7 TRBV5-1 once TGCGCCAGCAGCTTGGGGACTGGCTACGAGCAGTACTTC CASSLGTGYEQYF
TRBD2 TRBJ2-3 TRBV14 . TGTGCCAGCAGCCTTCTAGCGGGAGTTAACGCAGATACGCAGTATTTT CASSLLAGVNADTQYF
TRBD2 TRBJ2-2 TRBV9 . TGTGCCAGCAGCGTAACGGGGGGTATTAGCACCGGGGAGCTGTTTTTT CASSVTGGISTGELFF
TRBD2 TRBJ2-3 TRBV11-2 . TGTGCCAGCAGCTTAGGGCTAGCGGGAGCCCGGGCAGATACGCAGTATTTT CASSLGLAGARADTQYF
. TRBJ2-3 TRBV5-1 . TGCGCCAGCAGCTTCGGGGGCGGGACAGATACGCAGTATTTT CASSFGGGTDTQYF
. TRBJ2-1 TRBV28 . TGTGCCAGCAGTTCCCTACACTCCCAGCAGTTCTTC CASSSLHSQQFF
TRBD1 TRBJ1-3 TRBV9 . TGTGCCAGCAGCAGGACAGGGGGGACTGGAAACACCATATATTTT CASSRTGGTGNTIYF
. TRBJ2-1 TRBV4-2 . TGTGCCAGCAGCCAAGTGCCGCCCAGCTCCTACAATGAGCAGTTCTTC CASSQVPPSSYNEQFF
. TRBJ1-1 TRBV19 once TGTGCCAGTAGCCCCGCGTACGGGGACACTGAAGCTTTCTTT CASSPAYGDTEAFF
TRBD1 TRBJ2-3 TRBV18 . TGTGCCAGCTCCGGGACAGGCACAGATACGCAGTATTTT CASSGTGTDTQYF
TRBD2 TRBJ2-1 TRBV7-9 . TGTGCCAGCAGCCCCGGGACTAGCTATGAGCAGTTCTTC CASSPGTSYEQFF
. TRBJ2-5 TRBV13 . TGTGCCAGCAGCTTACAACTACCCGGGGAGACCCAGTACTTC CASSLQLPGETQYF
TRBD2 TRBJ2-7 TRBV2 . TGTGCCAGCAGTGGGGGGTTGCGGGAGGAGTTGGACGAGCAGTACTTC CASSGGLREELDEQYF
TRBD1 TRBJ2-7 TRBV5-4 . TGTGCCAGCAGCCTGGACAGGGGATACGAGCAGTACTTC CASSLDRGYEQYF